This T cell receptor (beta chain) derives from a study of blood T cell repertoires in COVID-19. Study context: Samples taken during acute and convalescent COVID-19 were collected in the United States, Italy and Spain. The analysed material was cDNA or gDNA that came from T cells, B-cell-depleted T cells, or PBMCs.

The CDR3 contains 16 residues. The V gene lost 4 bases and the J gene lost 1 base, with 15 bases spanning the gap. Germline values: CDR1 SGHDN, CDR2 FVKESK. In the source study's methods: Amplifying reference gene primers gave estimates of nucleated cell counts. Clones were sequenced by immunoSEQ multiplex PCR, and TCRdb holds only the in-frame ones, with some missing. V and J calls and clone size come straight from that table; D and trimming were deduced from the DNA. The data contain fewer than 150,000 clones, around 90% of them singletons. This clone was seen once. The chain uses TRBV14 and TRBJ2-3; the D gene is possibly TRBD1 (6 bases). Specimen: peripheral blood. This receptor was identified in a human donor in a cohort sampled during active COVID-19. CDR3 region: CASSLLEGVGTDTQYF. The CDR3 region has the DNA TGTGCCAGCAGCCTCCTTGAGGGGGTCGGCACAGATACGCAGTATTTT.